This TCR beta chain is from a study of blood T cell repertoires in COVID-19. Study background: PBMCs, B-cell-depleted T cells, or T cells were the source of the cDNA or gDNA that made up the material.

Assay: immunoSEQ multiplex PCR; the TCRdb copy retains only in-frame clones and omits some. The sample has about 220,000 clones; 82% are singletons. The germline CDR1 and CDR2 sequences are ENHRY and SYGVKD. The CDR3 length is 14 residues. V lost 0 bases and J 6 bases, leaving 11 bases between the germline ends. This clone was seen once. The sample taken for sequencing was peripheral blood. V is TRBV10-3 and J is TRBJ1-2; no definite D call. The TCR sequence derives from a woman older than 75 with acute or convalescent COVID-19. The CDR3 spells CAISESTGRDGYTF. DNA for the CDR3: TGTGCCATCAGTGAGTCGACTGGGAGGGATGGCTACACCTTC.